One sample yielded the 4 T cell receptor beta chains listed below, sequenced in a study of T cells after yellow fever vaccination (dated by TCRdb to about 2019). This sample's treatment or condition label indicates: live attenuated yellow fever vaccine strain. Library generation was performed with 5' RACE. TCRdb names Illumina NovaSeq 6000 as the instrument used. Starting from the raw public reads, TCRdb applied fastp trimming at Q25, assembled clones with MiXCR and retained in-frame beta chains. Rows merge per CDR3 protein into single entries with the most common DNA and genes. Counted in this sample were over 250,000 distinct CDR3 sequences; roughly 4.3% of them appeared once. 20% to 25% of the sample is held by the ten biggest clonotypes. This specimen was PBMCs, taken 5 days after the yellow fever booster vaccination. The source of these receptors is a man younger than 30 who received the YFV17D yellow fever vaccine.

This clonotype was detected a few times. The chain is built from TRBV7-8 and TRBJ1-4; no firm D call. V was trimmed by 5 bases and J by 1 base, leaving 5 bases between them. CDR3 length: 13 residues. CDR1 and CDR2 (germline): SGHVS, FQNEAQ. The CDR3 spells CASSPLTNEKLFF. The CDR3 DNA sequence: TGTGCCAGCAGCCCACTAACTAATGAAAAACTGTTTTTT.

This clonotype was observed a handful of times. The rearrangement joins TRBV4-3 to TRBJ1-1, with D possibly being TRBD1 (5 bases). CDR1 is LGHNA and CDR2 is YSLEER in the germline V gene. This CDR3 has 13 residues. The V end lost 1 base, the J end lost 5 bases, and 8 bases lay between the germline ends. The CDR3 reads CASSQAGRTEAFF. The CDR3, as DNA: TGCGCCAGCAGCCAAGCAGGGCGTACTGAAGCTTTCTTT.

Many counts were recorded for this clonotype. The chain is built from TRBV7-2 and TRBJ2-3; D may be TRBD2 (6 bases). V dropped 1 base and J dropped 2 bases, with 16 bases sitting between them. CDR1 SGHTA and CDR2 FQGNSA come from the germline V gene. This CDR3 is 17 amino acids long. The CDR3: CASSLGPPGELTDTQYF. The CDR3 nucleotides are TGTGCCAGCAGCTTAGGTCCCCCGGGAGAGCTCACAGATACGCAGTATTTT.

This sequence joins TRBV11-2 and TRBJ2-3; 8 bases match TRBD2. Germline V lookup: CDR1 SGHAT, CDR2 FQNNGV. This CDR3 is built from 17 residues. With V trimmed by 3 bases and J by 1 base, 9 bases remained unmatched. The CDR3 protein is CASSFMGLGPRTDTQYF. As DNA, the CDR3 is TGTGCCAGCAGCTTTATGGGACTAGGGCCTCGCACAGATACGCAGTATTTT. The entire variable domain, with the rest obtained from reference TRBV11-2 and TRBJ2-3, is as follows: EAGVAQSPRYKIIEKRQSVAFWCNPISGHATLYWYQQILGQGPKLLIQFQNNGVVDDSQLPKDRFSAERLKGVDSTLKIQPAKLEDSAVYLCASSFMGLGPRTDTQYFGPGTRLTVL.